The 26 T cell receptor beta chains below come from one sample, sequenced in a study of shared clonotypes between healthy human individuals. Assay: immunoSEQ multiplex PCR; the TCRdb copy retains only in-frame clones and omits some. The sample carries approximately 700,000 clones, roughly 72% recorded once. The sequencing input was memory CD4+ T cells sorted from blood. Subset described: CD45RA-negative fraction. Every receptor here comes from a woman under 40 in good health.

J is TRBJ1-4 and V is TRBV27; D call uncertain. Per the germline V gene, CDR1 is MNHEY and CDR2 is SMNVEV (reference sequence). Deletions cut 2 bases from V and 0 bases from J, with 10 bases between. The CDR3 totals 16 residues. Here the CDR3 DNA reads TGTGCCAGCAGTTTAAGCTCGGTTGCAACTAATGAAAAACTGTTTTTT. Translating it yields CASSLSSVATNEKLFF.

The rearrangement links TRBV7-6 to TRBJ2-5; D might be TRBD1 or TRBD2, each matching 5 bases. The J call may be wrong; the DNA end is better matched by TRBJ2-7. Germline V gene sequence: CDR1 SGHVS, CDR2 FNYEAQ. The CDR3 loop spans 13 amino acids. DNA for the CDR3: TGTGCCAGCAGCCCCCCCCGGGGCGGCGAGCAGTACTTC. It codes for CASSPPRGGEQYF.

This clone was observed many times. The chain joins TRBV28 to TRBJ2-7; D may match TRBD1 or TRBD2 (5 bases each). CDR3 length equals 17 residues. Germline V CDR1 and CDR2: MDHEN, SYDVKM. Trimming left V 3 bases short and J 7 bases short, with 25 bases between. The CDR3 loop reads CASSFSPSGLGPGEQYF. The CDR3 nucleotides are TGTGCCAGCAGTTTCTCCCCCTCGGGGCTGGGGCCGGGGGAGCAGTACTTC.

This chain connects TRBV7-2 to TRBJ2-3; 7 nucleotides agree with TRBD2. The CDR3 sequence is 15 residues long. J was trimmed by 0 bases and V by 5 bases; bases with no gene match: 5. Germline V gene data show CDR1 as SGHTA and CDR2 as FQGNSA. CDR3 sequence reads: CASSPAGVSTDTQYF. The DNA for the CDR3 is TGTGCCAGCAGCCCGGCGGGAGTGAGCACAGATACGCAGTATTTT.

This chain's CDR3 is CASSHTGASYEQYF. The CDR3 bases are TGTGCCAGCAGCCATACAGGGGCATCCTACGAGCAGTACTTC. V and J are TRBV11-2 and TRBJ2-7, with TRBD1 identical over 7 bases. The CDR3 has 14 residues. Germline lookup yields CDR1 SGHAT and CDR2 FQNNGV. The ends lost 5 bases at V and 1 base at J; junction bases unmatched: 5. The full variable domain, its missing parts supplied by reference TRBV11-2 and TRBJ2-7, is EAGVAQSPRYKIIEKRQSVAFWCNPISGHATLYWYQQILGQGPKLLIQFQNNGVVDDSQLPKDRFSAERLKGVDSTLKIQPAKLEDSAVYLCASSHTGASYEQYFGPGTRLTVT.

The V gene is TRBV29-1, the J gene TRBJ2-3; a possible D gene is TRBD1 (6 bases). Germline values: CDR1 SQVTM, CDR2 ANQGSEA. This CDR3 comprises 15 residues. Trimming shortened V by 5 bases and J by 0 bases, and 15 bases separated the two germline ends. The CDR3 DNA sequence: TGCAGCGTTTTCCGGGACACGGTTAGCACAGATACGCAGTATTTT. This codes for CSVFRDTVSTDTQYF.

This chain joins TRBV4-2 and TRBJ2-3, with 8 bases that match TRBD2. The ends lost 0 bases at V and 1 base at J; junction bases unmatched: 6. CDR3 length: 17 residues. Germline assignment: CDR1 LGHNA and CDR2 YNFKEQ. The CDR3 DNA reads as TGTGCCAGCAGCCAAGAAGGTGTGACTAGCGGCACAGATACGCAGTATTTT. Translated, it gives CASSQEGVTSGTDTQYF.

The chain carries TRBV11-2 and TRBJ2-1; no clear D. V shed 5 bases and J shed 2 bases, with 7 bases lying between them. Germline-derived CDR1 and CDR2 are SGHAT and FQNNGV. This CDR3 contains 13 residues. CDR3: CASSPRTYNEQFF. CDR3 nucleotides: TGTGCCAGCAGCCCCCGGACCTACAATGAGCAGTTCTTC. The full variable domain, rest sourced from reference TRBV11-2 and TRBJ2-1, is EAGVAQSPRYKIIEKRQSVAFWCNPISGHATLYWYQQILGQGPKLLIQFQNNGVVDDSQLPKDRFSAERLKGVDSTLKIQPAKLEDSAVYLCASSPRTYNEQFFGPGTRLTVL.

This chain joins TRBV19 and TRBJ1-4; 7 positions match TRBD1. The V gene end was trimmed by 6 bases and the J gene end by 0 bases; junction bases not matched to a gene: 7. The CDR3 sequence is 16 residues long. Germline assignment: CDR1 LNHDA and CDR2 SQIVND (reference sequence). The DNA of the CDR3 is TGTGCCAGTAGCCCAGGACAGGTTGCAACTAATGAAAAACTGTTTTTT. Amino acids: CASSPGQVATNEKLFF.

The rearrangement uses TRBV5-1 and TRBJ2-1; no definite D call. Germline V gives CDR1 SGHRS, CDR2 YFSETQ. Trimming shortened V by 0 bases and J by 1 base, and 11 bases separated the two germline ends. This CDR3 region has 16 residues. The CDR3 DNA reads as TGCGCCAGCAGCTTGGCCCCCAGCTTATCCTACAATGAGCAGTTCTTC. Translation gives CASSLAPSLSYNEQFF.

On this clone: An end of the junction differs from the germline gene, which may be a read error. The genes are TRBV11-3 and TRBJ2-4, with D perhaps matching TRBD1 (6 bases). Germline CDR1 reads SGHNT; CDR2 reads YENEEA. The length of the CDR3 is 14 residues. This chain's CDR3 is CASSLDRAGVQGDF. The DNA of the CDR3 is TGTGCCAGCAGCTTAGATCGGGCAGGGGTGCAGGGCGACTTC.

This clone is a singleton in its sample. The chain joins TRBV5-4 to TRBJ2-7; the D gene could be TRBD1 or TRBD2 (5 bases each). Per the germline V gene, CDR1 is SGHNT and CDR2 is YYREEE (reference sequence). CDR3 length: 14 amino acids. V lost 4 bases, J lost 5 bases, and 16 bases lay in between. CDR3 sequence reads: CASSPPGPLNEQYF. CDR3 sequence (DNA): TGTGCCAGCAGCCCCCCGGGACCGTTGAACGAGCAGTACTTC.

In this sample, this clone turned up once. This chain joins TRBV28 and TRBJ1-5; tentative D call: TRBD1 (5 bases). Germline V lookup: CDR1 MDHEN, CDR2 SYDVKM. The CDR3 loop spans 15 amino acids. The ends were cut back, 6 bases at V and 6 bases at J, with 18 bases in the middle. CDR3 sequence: CASSPGGGGVQPQHF. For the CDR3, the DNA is TGTGCCAGCAGCCCCGGGGGGGGTGGCGTTCAGCCCCAGCATTTT.

The CDR3 DNA reads TGTGCCAGCAGTGTGGGCTGGACCTACGAGCAGTACTTC. Protein sequence: CASSVGWTYEQYF. The chain is built from TRBV2 and TRBJ2-7; D unresolved. This CDR3 is 13 amino acids long. Germline CDR1 and CDR2: SNHLY and FYNNEI. Trimming removed 4 bases at V and 2 bases at J, with 9 bases between.

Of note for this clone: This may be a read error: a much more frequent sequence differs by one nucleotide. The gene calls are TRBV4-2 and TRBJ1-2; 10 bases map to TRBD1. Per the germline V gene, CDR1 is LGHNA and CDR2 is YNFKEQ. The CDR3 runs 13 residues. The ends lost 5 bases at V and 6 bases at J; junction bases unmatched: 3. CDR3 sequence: CASSSDRGHGYTF. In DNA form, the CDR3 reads TGTGCCAGCAGCTCCGACAGGGGGCATGGCTACACCTTC.

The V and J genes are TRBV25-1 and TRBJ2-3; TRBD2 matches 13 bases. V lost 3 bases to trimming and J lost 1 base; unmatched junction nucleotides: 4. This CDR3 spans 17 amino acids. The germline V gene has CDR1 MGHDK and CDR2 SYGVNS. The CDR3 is CASSDGTSGTRTDTQYF. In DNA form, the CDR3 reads TGTGCCAGCAGTGACGGGACTAGCGGGACACGCACAGATACGCAGTATTTT.

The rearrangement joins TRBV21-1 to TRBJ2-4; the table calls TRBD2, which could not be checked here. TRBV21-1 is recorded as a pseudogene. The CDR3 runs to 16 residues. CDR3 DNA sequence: TGTGCCAGCAGCTATCCGGCGGGCTTGGCCAAAAACATTCAGTACTTC. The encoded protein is CASSYPAGLAKNIQYF.

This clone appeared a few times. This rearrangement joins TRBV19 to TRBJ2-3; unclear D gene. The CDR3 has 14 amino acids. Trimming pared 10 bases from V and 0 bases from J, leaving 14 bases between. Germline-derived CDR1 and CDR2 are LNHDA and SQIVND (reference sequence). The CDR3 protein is CATHDGSSTDTQYF. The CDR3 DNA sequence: TGTGCCACTCATGACGGATCTAGCACAGATACGCAGTATTTT.

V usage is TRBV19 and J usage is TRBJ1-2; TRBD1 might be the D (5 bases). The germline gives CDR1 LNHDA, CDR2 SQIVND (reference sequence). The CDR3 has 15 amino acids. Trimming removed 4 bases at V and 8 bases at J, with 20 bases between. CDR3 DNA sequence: TGTGCCAGTAGTAATCCCGGGACTCTGACGGGCGGCTACACCTTC. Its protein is CASSNPGTLTGGYTF.

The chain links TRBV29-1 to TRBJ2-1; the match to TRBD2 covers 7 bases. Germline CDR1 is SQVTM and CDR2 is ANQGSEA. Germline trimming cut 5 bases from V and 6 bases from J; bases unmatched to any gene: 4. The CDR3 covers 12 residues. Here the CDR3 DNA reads TGCAGCGTTTCTAGCGGACCCAATGAGCAGTTCTTC. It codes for CSVSSGPNEQFF.

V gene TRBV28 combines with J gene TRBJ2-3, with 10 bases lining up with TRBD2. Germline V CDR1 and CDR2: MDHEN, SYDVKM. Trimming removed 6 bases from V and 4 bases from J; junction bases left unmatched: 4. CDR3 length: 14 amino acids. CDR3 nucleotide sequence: TGTGCCAGCAGGACTCTAGCGGGAGCAGATACGCAGTATTTT. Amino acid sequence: CASRTLAGADTQYF. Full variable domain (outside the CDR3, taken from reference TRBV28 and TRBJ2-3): DVKVTQSSRYLVKRTGEKVFLECVQDMDHENMFWYRQDPGLGLRLIYFSYDVKMKEKGDIPEGYSVSREKKERFSLILESASTNQTSMYLCASRTLAGADTQYFGPGTRLTVL.

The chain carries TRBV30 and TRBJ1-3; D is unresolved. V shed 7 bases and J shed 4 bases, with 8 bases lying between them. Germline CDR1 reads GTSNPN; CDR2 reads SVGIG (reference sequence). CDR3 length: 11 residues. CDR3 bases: TGTGCCTTCGGATCGGGAAACACCATATATTTT. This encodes CAFGSGNTIYF.

The CDR3 sequence: CASGGLAEQYF. CDR3 in DNA: TGTGCCAGCGGGGGACTAGCCGAGCAGTACTTC. The V gene is TRBV27, the J gene TRBJ2-7, with 9 bases identical to TRBD2. V lost 8 bases, J lost 6 bases, and 2 bases stayed unmatched. This CDR3 has 11 residues. Germline V gives CDR1 MNHEY, CDR2 SMNVEV (reference sequence).

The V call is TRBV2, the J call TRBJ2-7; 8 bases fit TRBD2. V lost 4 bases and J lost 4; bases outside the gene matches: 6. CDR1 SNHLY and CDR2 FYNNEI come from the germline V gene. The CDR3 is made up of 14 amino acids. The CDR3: CASSGLSGSYEQYF. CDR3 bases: TGTGCCAGCAGTGGACTGAGCGGGAGTTACGAGCAGTACTTC. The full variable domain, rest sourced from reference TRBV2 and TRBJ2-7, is EPEVTQTPSHQVTQMGQEVILRCVPISNHLYFYWYRQILGQKVEFLVSFYNNEISEKSEIFDDQFSVERPDGSNFTLKIRSTKLEDSAMYFCASSGLSGSYEQYFGPGTRLTVT.

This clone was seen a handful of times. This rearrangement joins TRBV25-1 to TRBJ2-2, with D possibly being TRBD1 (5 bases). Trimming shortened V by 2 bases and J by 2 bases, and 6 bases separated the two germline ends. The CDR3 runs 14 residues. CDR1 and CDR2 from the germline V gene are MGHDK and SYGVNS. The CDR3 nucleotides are TGTGCCAGCAGTGAAGACAGAAACACCGGGGAGCTGTTTTTT. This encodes CASSEDRNTGELFF.

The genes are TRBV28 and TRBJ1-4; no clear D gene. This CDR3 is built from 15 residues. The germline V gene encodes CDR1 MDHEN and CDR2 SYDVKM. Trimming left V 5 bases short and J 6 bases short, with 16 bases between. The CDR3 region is CASSGSTPRDEKLFF. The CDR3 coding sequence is TGTGCCAGCAGTGGATCAACCCCGAGGGATGAAAAACTGTTTTTT. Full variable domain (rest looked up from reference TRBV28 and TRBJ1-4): DVKVTQSSRYLVKRTGEKVFLECVQDMDHENMFWYRQDPGLGLRLIYFSYDVKMKEKGDIPEGYSVSREKKERFSLILESASTNQTSMYLCASSGSTPRDEKLFFGSGTQLSVL.